The 28 T cell receptor beta chains listed next were all sequenced from one sample in a study of spatial heterogeneity in lung cancer. The time point denotes: sample taken at primary tumor resection. Unsorted tumor, nontumor lung tissue or cryopreserved PBMC supplied the whole RNA. TCRdb passed the 5' RACE reads through MiXCR, listing each CDR3 protein once. The repertoire includes under 75,000 distinct CDR3 sequences, roughly 14% of them detected once, and more than 5.5% sits in the top ten. Sequences were derived from PBMCs, sampled at surgery. The receptors here all came from a male donor with early-stage non-small cell lung cancer.

This clonotype was counted ten times or more. This chain uses TRBV27 with TRBJ2-2; D gene unclear. Trimming pared 4 bases from V and 8 bases from J, leaving 8 bases between. Germline-derived CDR1 and CDR2 are MNHEY and SMNVEV (reference sequence). The CDR3 runs 12 residues. The CDR3 loop reads CASSSPWGELFF. For the CDR3, the DNA is TGTGCCAGCAGTTCTCCTTGGGGGGAGCTGTTTTTT.

There are a few counts of this clonotype. The rearrangement joins TRBV6-6 to TRBJ2-7; 7 bases align to TRBD1. In germline, CDR1 is MNHNY, CDR2 SVGAGI (reference sequence). J lost 5 bases, V lost 5 bases, and 9 bases had no gene match. This CDR3 comprises 14 residues. The CDR3 nucleotides are TGTGCCAGCAGTACACTCCTCACAGGGGACGAGCAGTACTTC. Residues: CASSTLLTGDEQYF.

This chain links TRBV29-1 with TRBJ1-2; D not certain. The ends were cut back, 7 bases at V and 4 bases at J, with 19 bases in the middle. Looked up from germline, CDR1 is SQVTM and CDR2 is ANQGSEA. The CDR3 has 14 residues. The CDR3 sequence: CSAAVTVDSYGYTF. The DNA for the CDR3 is TGCAGCGCCGCCGTGACCGTTGACTCCTATGGCTACACCTTC.

This clonotype was seen a few times. The rearrangement uses TRBV7-2 and TRBJ1-5; D gene ambiguous. V lost 1 base and J 7 bases, leaving 8 bases between the germline ends. Germline V gene sequence: CDR1 SGHTA, CDR2 FQGNSA. This CDR3 region has 13 residues. CDR3 sequence reads: CASSLDGGQPQHF. In nucleotides, the CDR3 is TGTGCCAGCAGCTTAGACGGAGGGCAGCCCCAGCATTTT.

The chain links TRBV4-2 to TRBJ2-1; 7 bases align to TRBD1. Germline V gene sequence: CDR1 LGHNA, CDR2 YNFKEQ. J gave up 5 bases and V 5 bases, and 6 bases lay outside the gene matches. The CDR3 runs to 14 residues. CDR3 nucleotides: TGTGCCAGCAGCGCAAACGACAGGGACAATGAGCAGTTCTTC. Its protein is CASSANDRDNEQFF.

The rearrangement uses TRBV4-3 and TRBJ2-5; perhaps TRBD1 as D (5 bases). The germline V gene encodes CDR1 LGHNA and CDR2 YSLEER. V was pared by 0 bases and J by 4 bases, with 9 bases between. The CDR3 runs to 14 residues. The CDR3 DNA reads TGCGCCAGCAGCCAAGATGCGCAGGGAGAGACCCAGTACTTC. The encoded protein is CASSQDAQGETQYF.

The V gene is TRBV5-1, the J gene TRBJ2-7; 7 nucleotides line up with TRBD2. The CDR3 runs to 15 residues. V trimming: 1 base; J trimming: 0 bases; junction bases outside the gene matches: 4. The V gene's germline CDR1 is SGHRS and CDR2 YFSETQ. CDR3 in DNA: TGCGCCAGCAGCTTGATTGCTAGCGGCTCCTACGAGCAGTACTTC. It codes for CASSLIASGSYEQYF.

In its sample, this clonotype was seen a few times. The V gene is TRBV20-1, the J gene TRBJ2-3, with a possible D match to TRBD1 (7 bases). The germline V and J ends were trimmed by 5 bases and 1 base, with 13 bases remaining between them. Germline loops: CDR1 DFQATT, CDR2 SNEGSKA (reference sequence). CDR3 length: 14 residues. This CDR3 reads CSAVRGVGTDTQYF. The CDR3 coding sequence is TGCAGTGCTGTCAGGGGGGTCGGCACAGATACGCAGTATTTT.

Note on this clonotype: Being one base from a much bigger clone, this may be a read error. The chain combines TRBV11-3 with TRBJ1-1; D gene uncertain. Between the trimmed V and J ends, which lost 1 base and 1 base, there was a span of 4 bases. CDR3 length equals 13 residues. Germline V gene data show CDR1 as SGHNT and CDR2 as YENEEA. As DNA, the CDR3 is TGTGCCAGCAGCTTAGTAGGGAACACTGAAGCTTTCTTT. Translated, it gives CASSLVGNTEAFF.

V is TRBV10-3 and J is TRBJ1-3, with D perhaps TRBD1 (6 bases). V was clipped by 0 bases and J by 4 bases, with 7 bases between them. Germline CDR1 and CDR2: ENHRY and SYGVKD. CDR3 length: 14 amino acids. The CDR3 region has the DNA TGTGCCATCAGTGAGTCCGGGACAGGAAACACCATATATTTT. Amino acids: CAISESGTGNTIYF.

This clonotype appeared a few times. The DNA of the CDR3 is TGTGCCAGCAGCGCCCCCAGGGGGACCACTGAAGCTTTCTTT. This gives the protein CASSAPRGTTEAFF. This rearrangement joins TRBV7-9 to TRBJ1-1; 7 bases agree with TRBD1. CDR3 length equals 14 residues. Trimming removed 5 bases from V and 4 bases from J; junction bases left unmatched: 7. The germline gives CDR1 SEHNR, CDR2 FQNEAQ (reference sequence).

This clonotype appeared a few times. The chain links TRBV4-2 to TRBJ2-1; 12 nucleotides match TRBD2. CDR1 is LGHNA and CDR2 is YNFKEQ in the germline V gene. The ends lost 1 base at V and 2 bases at J; junction bases unmatched: 0. This CDR3 has 16 residues. The CDR3, as DNA: TGTGCCAGCAGCCAAGGACTAGCGGGAGCCTACAATGAGCAGTTCTTC. Encoded protein: CASSQGLAGAYNEQFF.

This clonotype was counted only a few times. The CDR3 coding sequence is TGTGCCAGCAGCTTCCCGCGGAACACTGAAGCTTTCTTT. Translating gives CASSFPRNTEAFF. V gene TRBV11-2 combines with J gene TRBJ1-1, with D hard to call. CDR1 is SGHAT, CDR2 FQNNGV, per germline. This CDR3 region has 13 residues. The ends were cut back, 3 bases at V and 1 base at J, with 6 bases in the middle.

The chain couples TRBV5-1 to TRBJ2-1; 12 nucleotides agree with TRBD2. The CDR3 spans 16 residues. The V gene end was trimmed by 4 bases and the J gene end by 6 bases; junction bases not matched to a gene: 8. Germline V gene data show CDR1 as SGHRS and CDR2 as YFSETQ. The CDR3 nucleotides are TGCGCCAGCAGCCTACCAGGACTAGCGGGAATCAATGAGCAGTTCTTC. This encodes CASSLPGLAGINEQFF.

V gene TRBV4-1 combines with J gene TRBJ2-3; perhaps TRBD2 as D (6 bases). CDR1 is MGHRA and CDR2 is YSYEKL in the germline V gene. CDR3 size: 18 residues. Trimming stripped 3 bases from V and 2 bases from J, with 21 bases between. CDR3 sequence reads: CASSHPTWRTGLTDTQYF. Here the CDR3 DNA reads TGCGCCAGCAGCCATCCTACATGGAGGACGGGACTCACAGATACGCAGTATTTT.

The chain couples TRBV12-3 or TRBV12-4 to TRBJ1-1; 8 bases align to TRBD1. With V trimmed by 5 bases and J by 11 bases, 7 bases remained unmatched. This CDR3 comprises 12 residues. The CDR3 DNA is TGTGCCAGCAGTCTTCGGGACAGGAATGCTTTCTTT. It yields the protein CASSLRDRNAFF.

This clonotype was seen more than once but under ten times. J is TRBJ2-7 and V is TRBV18, with TRBD2 matching 10 bases. V lost 3 bases to trimming and J lost 5 bases; unmatched junction nucleotides: 1. Germline V gives CDR1 KGHSH, CDR2 LQKENI. The CDR3 length is 13 residues. The CDR3 protein is CASSPGLAHEQYF. CDR3 nucleotides: TGTGCCAGCTCACCGGGACTAGCGCACGAGCAGTACTTC.

This clonotype was found many times. The chain recombines TRBV7-2 with TRBJ2-1; TRBD1 might be the D (6 bases). Per the germline V gene, CDR1 is SGHTA and CDR2 is FQGNSA. This CDR3 has 16 residues. Trimming pared 1 base from V and 7 bases from J, leaving 17 bases between. This chain's CDR3 is CASSLGFGQGKNEQFF. The CDR3, as DNA: TGTGCCAGCAGCTTAGGATTCGGGCAGGGGAAGAATGAGCAGTTCTTC.

Here the CDR3 reads CASGLTGSRGDTQYF. CDR3 in DNA: TGTGCCAGCGGATTAACAGGGTCAAGGGGAGATACGCAGTATTTT. V and J are TRBV2 and TRBJ2-3; tentative D call: TRBD1 (6 bases). This CDR3 has 15 amino acids. Deletions cut 8 bases from V and 5 bases from J, with 20 bases between. Germline lookup yields CDR1 SNHLY and CDR2 FYNNEI.

The J gene is TRBJ1-3, the V gene TRBV6-2 or TRBV6-3; D remains unclear. V dropped 5 bases and J dropped 2 bases, with 19 bases sitting between them. Germline V gene lookup returns CDR1 MNHEY and CDR2 SVGEGT. This CDR3 region has 17 residues. The CDR3 is CASSHLHEGAPGNTIYF. CDR3 sequence (DNA): TGTGCCAGCAGTCACCTTCATGAGGGAGCGCCTGGAAACACCATATATTTT.

The chain recombines TRBV20-1 with TRBJ1-1; a possible D gene is TRBD1 (6 bases). Trimming took off 1 base at V and 1 base at J, with 10 bases between the two ends. The CDR3 totals 14 residues. Germline V gene sequence: CDR1 DFQATT, CDR2 SNEGSKA (reference sequence). The CDR3 DNA follows: TGCAGTGCTAGAGGAGGACAGACGAACACTGAAGCTTTCTTT. Translating it yields CSARGGQTNTEAFF.

The V gene is TRBV4-3, the J gene TRBJ1-4; no clear D. This CDR3 contains 12 residues. Trimming pared 3 bases from V and 8 bases from J, leaving 7 bases between. CDR1 and CDR2 from the germline V gene are LGHNA and YSLEER. The CDR3 reads CASSQGIEKLFF. The CDR3 region has the DNA TGCGCCAGCAGCCAGGGAATAGAAAAACTGTTTTTT.

The chain couples TRBV14 to TRBJ1-1; D gene ambiguous. The germline gives CDR1 SGHDN, CDR2 FVKESK. Trimming pared 2 bases from V and 1 base from J, leaving 8 bases between. The CDR3 loop spans 14 amino acids. The DNA of the CDR3 is TGTGCCAGCAGCCAACAGCTTAAGAACACTGAAGCTTTCTTT. This encodes CASSQQLKNTEAFF.

The V and J genes are TRBV11-2 and TRBJ1-2; the D gene is possibly TRBD1 (5 bases). CDR1 is SGHAT and CDR2 is FQNNGV in the germline V gene. This CDR3 spans 15 amino acids. The V end lost 4 bases, the J end lost 4 bases, and 16 bases lay between the germline ends. This CDR3 reads CASSSTFQGLYGYTF. CDR3 DNA sequence: TGTGCCAGCAGCTCCACGTTCCAGGGCCTCTATGGCTACACCTTC.

This clonotype turned up a few times. The chain recombines TRBV28 with TRBJ2-7; weak D call: TRBD2 (5 bases). V lost 9 bases, J lost 3 bases, and 12 bases lay in between. The CDR3 spans 12 residues. Germline V gene lookup returns CDR1 MDHEN and CDR2 SYDVKM. The CDR3 sequence: CASRGSHYEQYF. The CDR3, as DNA: TGTGCCAGTCGGGGTTCTCACTACGAGCAGTACTTC.

This clonotype was seen ten or more times. V usage is TRBV18 and J usage is TRBJ2-3; weak D call: TRBD2 (5 bases). V was trimmed by 6 bases and J by 3 bases, leaving 10 bases between them. CDR1 and CDR2 (germline): KGHSH, LQKENI. CDR3 length equals 13 residues. The CDR3 protein is CASSTRETDTQYF. As DNA, the CDR3 is TGTGCCAGCTCCACACGGGAAACAGATACGCAGTATTTT.

Comment on this clonotype: With a much larger clone just one base away, this may be a read error. The chain links TRBV12-3 or TRBV12-4 to TRBJ2-5; D ambiguous. Trimming left V 5 bases short and J 7 bases short, with 8 bases between. CDR3 length equals 11 residues. CDR3 in amino acids: CASSVMRTQYF. The CDR3 coding sequence is TGTGCCAGCAGTGTTATGAGGACCCAGTACTTC.

This clonotype was detected ten times or more. The V call is TRBV20-1, the J call TRBJ2-6; the match to TRBD1 covers 7 bases. The CDR3 length is 16 residues. V lost 2 bases, J lost 4 bases, and 8 bases stayed unmatched. Germline V gene sequence: CDR1 DFQATT, CDR2 SNEGSKA (reference sequence). The CDR3 here is CSARNRGTAGANVLTF. DNA for the CDR3: TGCAGTGCTAGAAACAGGGGTACGGCCGGGGCCAACGTCCTGACTTTC.